These 21 T cell receptor beta chains were all obtained from the same sample, sequenced in a study of cytomegalovirus exposure and HLA in healthy donors. PCR used 60 Vbeta primers and 13 Jbeta primers. Generated by immunoSEQ multiplex PCR, the TCRdb table keeps only in-frame clones and is missing some. The top ten clones hold roughly 2.5% of a sample with roughly 220,000 clones, about 70% of them seen once. Sequenced input: PBMCs. The origin of the receptors is a man aged 35-49 years in good health and CMV-seropositive.

The chain couples TRBV20-1 to TRBJ2-5; no firm D call. The J call may be incorrect, as the DNA end agrees better with TRBJ2-7. CDR1 DFQATT and CDR2 SNEGSKA come from the germline V gene (reference sequence). The CDR3 totals 11 residues. CDR3 protein: CSARKEYEQYF. The CDR3 region has the DNA TGCAGCGCACGGAAGGAGTACGAGCAGTACTTC.

This clone was picked up a small number of times. V gene TRBV18 combines with J gene TRBJ2-3, with a possible D match to TRBD1 (6 bases). The CDR3 loop spans 16 amino acids. Germline values: CDR1 KGHSH, CDR2 LQKENI. Deletions cut 5 bases from V and 1 base from J, with 16 bases between. In DNA, the CDR3 is TGTGCCAGCTCAGACTATCCGGGACAACGCACAGATACGCAGTATTTT. It encodes CASSDYPGQRTDTQYF.

The chain has TRBV4-1 and TRBJ1-4; D remains ambiguous. CDR3 length: 15 residues. Trimming cost V 7 bases and J 7 bases, with 19 bases left between them. Germline lookup yields CDR1 MGHRA and CDR2 YSYEKL. As DNA, the CDR3 is TGCGCCAGCAACAGAGTGGGCATTTTTGGTGAAAAACTGTTTTTT. Translated, it gives CASNRVGIFGEKLFF.

The CDR3, as DNA: TGTGCCAGCAGTGCGAGCAGTCAGGGCTTTTACGAGCAGTACTTC. It specifies CASSASSQGFYEQYF. The J gene is TRBJ2-5, the V gene TRBV6-6; perhaps TRBD1 as D (5 bases). The J call may not be correct, given that the DNA end is closer to TRBJ2-7. Germline V CDR1 and CDR2: MNHNY, SVGAGI (reference sequence). This CDR3 contains 15 residues.

This clone was counted a single time. This chain uses TRBV7-3 with TRBJ2-1, with D perhaps matching TRBD2 (5 bases). The CDR3 has 13 residues. CDR1 SGHTA and CDR2 FQGTGA come from the germline V gene. Trimming removed 3 bases from V and 7 bases from J, with 10 bases in between. The CDR3 sequence is CASSLGAQNEQFF. The CDR3 DNA reads as TGTGCCAGCAGCTTGGGAGCTCAGAATGAGCAGTTCTTC.

This clone was picked up one time. The V and J genes are TRBV27 and TRBJ1-6; no reliable D call. The V end was cut by 6 bases, the J end by 7 bases, with 10 bases between. The germline gives CDR1 MNHEY, CDR2 SMNVEV (reference sequence). The CDR3 runs 13 residues. For the CDR3, the DNA is TGTGCCAGCAGAGGGTGGGAGAATTCACCCCTCCACTTT. Protein: CASRGWENSPLHF.

A word on this clone: Other DNA sequences in the same sample also yield this CDR3. This chain uses TRBV6-5 with TRBJ1-1; 11 bases agree with TRBD1. CDR3 length equals 16 residues. Germline V gene sequence: CDR1 MNHEY, CDR2 SVGAGI. V lost 4 bases to trimming and J lost 5 bases; unmatched junction nucleotides: 9. CDR3 region: CASSSRRTGGGTEAFF. CDR3 in DNA: TGTGCCAGCAGTTCCCGTAGGACAGGGGGCGGGACTGAAGCTTTCTTT.

The V call is TRBV21-1, the J call TRBJ2-7; the table's D gene call, TRBD1, was not cross checked with the DNA. TRBV21-1 is flagged as a pseudogene. This CDR3 has 14 residues. The CDR3 bases are TGTGCCAGCAGCAAACGGGCAGGGGAGTACGAGCAGTACTTC. It is translated as CASSKRAGEYEQYF.

The chain couples TRBV7-6 to TRBJ2-3; the D gene is possibly TRBD1 (5 bases). The CDR3 totals 15 residues. Trimming left V 1 base short and J 2 bases short, with 10 bases between. CDR1 is SGHVS and CDR2 is FNYEAQ in the germline V gene. The DNA for the CDR3 is TGTGCCAGCAGCTTAGGACAGACCTCCACAGATACGCAGTATTTT. Its protein is CASSLGQTSTDTQYF.

The V gene is TRBV6-6, the J gene TRBJ2-1; possibly TRBD1 for D (6 bases). CDR1 and CDR2 from the germline V gene are MNHNY and SVGAGI (reference sequence). V lost 4 bases to trimming and J lost 6 bases, with 10 bases between them. The CDR3 loop spans 13 amino acids. In DNA form, the CDR3 reads TGTGCCAGCAGTTCACAGGGTAGCAATGAGCAGTTCTTC. Translation gives CASSSQGSNEQFF.

This clone was seen a handful of times. This chain connects TRBV6-5 to TRBJ2-7; D is uncertain. The ends were cut back, 0 bases at V and 7 bases at J, with 10 bases in the middle. Germline V gene data show CDR1 as MNHEY and CDR2 as SVGAGI. CDR3 length: 13 amino acids. This chain's CDR3 is CASSYSRSGEQYF. CDR3 DNA sequence: TGTGCCAGCAGTTACTCTAGGTCGGGTGAGCAGTACTTC.

The chain recombines TRBV4-2 with TRBJ1-1; perhaps TRBD1 as D (5 bases). V gave up 7 bases and J gave up 1 base, with 16 bases separating them. The germline gives CDR1 LGHNA, CDR2 YNFKEQ. The CDR3 is 15 amino acids. The CDR3 nucleotides read TGTGCCAGCACCGAACCAGGGCTGGGGAACACTGAAGCTTTCTTT. Its protein product is CASTEPGLGNTEAFF.

The rearrangement joins TRBV29-1 to TRBJ1-5, with D uncertain. CDR1 and CDR2 from the germline V gene are SQVTM and ANQGSEA. The CDR3 runs 12 residues. CDR3 in DNA: TGCAGTGTCGCAGGCCGCAATCAGCCCCAGCATTTT. It specifies CSVAGRNQPQHF. Drawing the rest from reference TRBV29-1 and TRBJ1-5, the complete variable domain is SAVISQKPSRDICQRGTSLTIQCQVDSQVTMMFWYRQQPGQSLTLIATANQGSEATYESGFVIDKFPISRPNLTFSTLTVSNMSPEDSSIYLCSVAGRNQPQHFGDGTRLSIL.

The chain's CDR3 is CASSYRTGGYGYTF. The CDR3 DNA reads TGTGCCAGCAGCTATCGTACAGGGGGCTATGGCTACACCTTC. V gene TRBV14 combines with J gene TRBJ1-2; 8 nucleotides align to TRBD1. CDR3 length: 14 residues. Trimming took 5 bases from V and 4 from J; bases not matched to a gene: 6. CDR1 is SGHDN and CDR2 is FVKESK in the germline V gene.

This sequence joins TRBV6-5 and TRBJ2-5, with TRBD2 as a possible D gene (6 bases). CDR1 is MNHEY, CDR2 SVGAGI, per germline. CDR3 length: 15 residues. Trimming stripped 5 bases from V and 2 bases from J, with 15 bases between. Here the CDR3 DNA reads TGTGCCAGCAGTGGGGGGATTTGGGGGCAAGAGACCCAGTACTTC. It specifies CASSGGIWGQETQYF.

The gene calls are TRBV19 and TRBJ1-1; D is unresolved. Deletions cut 3 bases from V and 0 bases from J, with 5 bases between. The CDR3 totals 13 residues. Germline lookup yields CDR1 LNHDA and CDR2 SQIVND (reference sequence). CDR3 nucleotides: TGTGCCAGTAGTATGACAATGAACACTGAAGCTTTCTTT. It translates to CASSMTMNTEAFF. Looking up the rest from reference TRBV19 and TRBJ1-1 gives the full variable domain: DGGITQSPKYLFRKEGQNVTLSCEQNLNHDAMYWYRQDPGQGLRLIYYSQIVNDFQKGDIAEGYSVSREKKESFPLTVTSAQKNPTAFYLCASSMTMNTEAFFGQGTRLTVV.

The V gene is TRBV28, the J gene TRBJ1-5, with D possibly being TRBD1 (5 bases). The CDR3 has 14 residues. Between the trimmed V and J ends, which lost 5 bases and 1 base, there was a span of 9 bases. The germline V gene encodes CDR1 MDHEN and CDR2 SYDVKM. For the CDR3, the DNA is TGTGCCAGCAGTCGACGACAGAGCAATCAGCCCCAGCATTTT. Amino acids: CASSRRQSNQPQHF.

The CDR3 sequence: CASSLLDSPTDTQYF. CDR3 DNA sequence: TGTGCCAGCAGCCTTTTGGACAGCCCCACAGATACGCAGTATTTT. The chain joins TRBV11-1 to TRBJ2-3; maybe TRBD1 (6 bases). Trimming left V 5 bases short and J 2 bases short, with 14 bases between. The germline V gene has CDR1 SGHAT and CDR2 FQDESV (reference sequence). The CDR3 spans 15 residues.

The chain links TRBV6-5 to TRBJ1-6; D might be TRBD1 (5 bases). The V gene's germline CDR1 is MNHEY and CDR2 SVGAGI. There are 12 residues in the CDR3. With 8 bases removed from V and 7 bases from J, the gap between germline ends came to 9 bases. The CDR3 sequence: CASGAANSPLHF. The CDR3 region has the DNA TGTGCCAGCGGGGCAGCGAATTCACCCCTCCACTTT.

V and J are TRBV27 and TRBJ1-3; 7 bases fit TRBD1. With V trimmed by 3 bases and J by 0 bases, 8 bases remained unmatched. The CDR3 sequence is 17 residues long. CDR1 is MNHEY, CDR2 SMNVEV, per germline (reference sequence). The CDR3 nucleotides read TGTGCCAGCAGTTTGTCCGGGACAGTCAGCTCTGGAAACACCATATATTTT. Translation gives CASSLSGTVSSGNTIYF.

The V and J genes are TRBV2 and TRBJ1-2; possibly TRBD1 for D (6 bases). The V gene lost 7 bases and the J gene lost 4 bases, with 10 bases spanning the gap. The CDR3 length is 12 residues. CDR1 is SNHLY and CDR2 is FYNNEI in the germline V gene. In DNA, the CDR3 is TGTGCCAGCATTCTAGGGGGCTATGGCTACACCTTC. Its translation is CASILGGYGYTF. Combining the CDR3 with reference TRBV2 and TRBJ1-2 gives the whole variable domain EPEVTQTPSHQVTQMGQEVILRCVPISNHLYFYWYRQILGQKVEFLVSFYNNEISEKSEIFDDQFSVERPDGSNFTLKIRSTKLEDSAMYFCASILGGYGYTFGSGTRLTVV.